These T cell receptor beta chains were read from a single sample in a study of T cell repertoires in cytomegalovirus infection. A single record per CDR3 protein comes from TCRdb applying MiXCR to the reads. The sample contains roughly 120,000 distinct CDR3 sequences, over 9.5% of which appear only once. Their antigens remain unidentified. Sample: PBMCs, sequenced either directly or after in vitro stimulation (not recorded which). The receptor set was obtained from a human donor in good health (CMV status not recorded). Some clones in this sample may be carry-over from other donors' samples. Both conserved end residues are part of each CDR3. Fields, in order: V gene, J gene, D gene, clone size, CDR3 length, CDR3 protein, CDR3 DNA. A D gene is named only where the DNA matches it firmly. A row's size may be missing; if present it is once, few, many or a size class.

>TRBV5-1|TRBJ2-2|NA|NA|14
CASSSLKGAGELFF
TGCGCCAGCAGCTCGCTGAAGGGGGCCGGGGAGCTGTTTTTT
>TRBV12-3/TRBV12-4|TRBJ1-2|NA|many|12
CASSLQNYGYTF
TGTGCCAGCAGTCTACAAAACTATGGCTACACCTTC
>TRBV6-2/TRBV6-3|TRBJ2-5|TRBD1|NA|17
CASSYTVGDRGQETQYF
TGTGCCAGCAGTTACACGGTCGGCGACAGGGGACAAGAGACCCAGTACTTC
>TRBV30|TRBJ1-1|TRBD1|few|16
CAWSGQGYRENTEAFF
TGTGCCTGGAGTGGACAGGGTTACCGAGAGAACACTGAAGCTTTCTTT
>TRBV28|TRBJ1-1|NA|many|12
CASFLSGSEAFF
TGTGCCAGCTTTCTTTCGGGTTCTGAAGCTTTCTTT
>TRBV7-8|TRBJ1-1|NA|many|14
CASSFIDMNTEAFF
TGTGCCAGCAGCTTTATCGATATGAACACTGAAGCTTTCTTT
>TRBV7-3|TRBJ2-2|TRBD2|many|17
CASSPTSGRASTGELFF
TGTGCCAGCAGCCCTACTAGCGGGAGGGCCAGCACCGGGGAGCTGTTTTTT
>TRBV20-1|TRBJ2-7|NA|many|13
CSAPLPGVYEQYF
TGCAGTGCTCCACTTCCAGGGGTGTACGAGCAGTACTTC
>TRBV20-1|TRBJ2-3|NA|few|14
CSAMTGEGADTQYF
TGCAGTGCTATGACAGGGGAGGGGGCAGATACGCAGTATTTT
>TRBV7-2|TRBJ1-6|NA|many|14
CASSQGVFNSPLHF
TGTGCCAGCAGCCAAGGAGTTTTCAATTCACCCCTCCACTTT
>TRBV7-2|TRBJ1-1|NA|many|17
CASSLRTIDGRNTEAFF
TGTGCCAGCAGCTTAAGGACAATCGACGGTCGAAACACTGAAGCTTTCTTT
>TRBV7-2|TRBJ1-1|NA|many|14
CASSFRQVLREAFF
TGTGCCAGCAGCTTTCGACAGGTACTACGGGAAGCTTTCTTT
>TRBV6-1|TRBJ2-5|TRBD2|many|19
CASSSPRLAPGVNQETQYF
TGTGCCAGCAGTAGCCCGCGACTAGCGCCCGGGGTAAACCAAGAGACCCAGTACTTC
>TRBV24-1|TRBJ1-1|NA|few|15
CATSDATSMNTEAFF
TGTGCCACCAGTGATGCGACAAGCATGAACACTGAAGCTTTCTTT
>TRBV7-2|TRBJ2-1|TRBD2|many|15
CASSSGLASYNEQFF
TGTGCCAGCAGCTCTGGACTAGCGTCCTACAATGAGCAGTTCTTC
>TRBV28|TRBJ2-7|NA|NA|14
CASTEQGTTYEQYF
TGTGCCAGCACCGAACAGGGCACTACCTACGAGCAGTACTTC
>TRBV7-2|TRBJ2-3|TRBD2|many|13
CASSRLAPDTQYF
TGTGCCAGCAGCCGACTAGCCCCAGATACGCAGTATTTT
>TRBV2|TRBJ2-1|NA|NA|12
CASVAGYRDGFF
TGTGCCAGCGTCGCGGGTTACAGGGATGGGTTCTTC
>TRBV7-9|TRBJ1-1|NA|many|13
CASSLGGKNEAFF
TGTGCCAGCAGCTTAGGGGGAAAGAATGAAGCTTTCTTT
>TRBV24-1|TRBJ2-3|NA|few|16
CATSDTPGAGTDTQYF
TGTGCCACCAGTGATACACCGGGAGCGGGCACAGATACGCAGTATTTT
>TRBV28|TRBJ1-3|NA|many|17
CASSLSPRGISGNTIYF
TGTGCCAGCAGTTTATCGCCTCGCGGGATCTCTGGAAACACCATATATTTT
>TRBV7-8|TRBJ1-1|NA|many|14
CASSLALGGTEAFF
TGTGCCAGCAGCTTAGCGCTAGGCGGGACTGAAGCTTTCTTT
>TRBV9|TRBJ2-1|NA|few|15
CASSVWVAENNEQFF
TGTGCCAGCAGCGTATGGGTAGCGGAAAACAATGAGCAGTTCTTC
>TRBV19|TRBJ1-2|NA|many|12
CASSPDSYGYTF
TGTGCCAGCAGCCCCGACAGCTATGGCTACACCTTC
>TRBV3-1|TRBJ2-6|TRBD2|many|19
CASSQNPGLANSGANVLTF
TGTGCCAGCAGCCAGAACCCGGGACTAGCGAACTCTGGGGCCAACGTCCTGACTTTC
>TRBV12-3/TRBV12-4|TRBJ1-2|NA|NA|13
CASSLLFEGPRDF
TGTGCCAGCAGTTTACTTTTTGAAGGGCCGAGGGACTTC
>TRBV7-2|TRBJ2-5|TRBD1|many|13
CASSLGTGGTQYF
TGTGCCAGCAGCTTAGGGACAGGGGGGACCCAGTACTTC
>TRBV5-1|TRBJ1-1|NA|many|11
CASSKDTEAFF
TGCGCCAGCAGCAAGGACACTGAAGCTTTCTTT
>TRBV5-1|TRBJ2-3|NA|NA|14
CASTGQPSTDTQYF
TGCGCCAGTACAGGTCAACCGAGCACAGATACGCAGTATTTT
>TRBV12-3/TRBV12-4|TRBJ1-1|NA|many|14
CASSFPGGDTEAFF
TGTGCCAGCAGTTTTCCCGGGGGTGACACTGAAGCTTTCTTT
>TRBV24-1|TRBJ2-3|TRBD1|NA|16
CATSDSGTGRTDTQYF
TGTGCCACCAGTGATTCCGGGACAGGGAGGACAGATACGCAGTATTTT
>TRBV7-8|TRBJ2-3|NA|NA|13
CASSPKGRNTQYF
TGTGCCAGCAGCCCCAAGGGTCGTAATACGCAGTATTTT
>TRBV7-9|TRBJ2-1|NA|NA|12
CASSLIGEGQFF
TGTGCCAGCAGCTTGATCGGCGAAGGGCAGTTCTTC
>TRBV6-5|TRBJ1-1|TRBD1|NA|17
CASSYPGQGAMGTEAFF
TGTGCCAGCAGTTACCCGGGACAGGGGGCGATGGGTACTGAAGCTTTCTTT
>TRBV7-9|TRBJ2-5|NA|many|16
CASSLGVQGSQETQYF
TGTGCCAGCAGCTTAGGGGTCCAGGGCAGCCAAGAGACCCAGTACTTC
>TRBV5-4|TRBJ2-1|TRBD2|many|16
CASSRSGRATYNEQFF
TGTGCCAGCAGCCGCAGCGGGAGAGCTACCTACAATGAGCAGTTCTTC
>TRBV7-6|TRBJ1-2|NA|few|14
CASSSGGAVPGYTF
TGTGCCAGCAGCTCTGGGGGTGCCGTCCCTGGCTACACCTTC
>TRBV7-2|TRBJ2-2|NA|many|15
CASSLFGRSPGELFF
TGTGCCAGCAGCTTATTCGGGAGATCTCCCGGGGAGCTGTTTTTT
>TRBV6-2/TRBV6-3|TRBJ1-1|NA|many|15
CASSKTDALNTEAFF
TGTGCCAGCAGCAAGACAGACGCCTTGAACACTGAAGCTTTCTTT
>TRBV4-3|TRBJ2-2|TRBD1|few|14
CASSHSTGTGELFF
TGCGCCAGCAGCCACTCGACAGGGACCGGGGAGCTGTTTTTT
>TRBV28|TRBJ2-3|TRBD2|few|10
CASSGGRVYF
TGTGCCAGCAGCGGCGGGAGGGTGTATTTT
>TRBV7-8|TRBJ2-3|TRBD1|few|17
CASSSSFQGASTDTQYF
TGTGCCAGCAGCTCCTCCTTTCAGGGGGCAAGCACAGATACGCAGTATTTT
>TRBV7-2|TRBJ2-7|NA|many|16
CASSSQVRQAPYEQYF
TGTGCCAGCAGCTCCCAGGTGAGGCAGGCACCCTACGAGCAGTACTTC
>TRBV20-1|TRBJ1-1|NA|few|15
CSARAKGPRNTEAFF
TGCAGTGCTAGAGCAAAGGGGCCGAGAAACACTGAAGCTTTCTTT
>TRBV6-5|TRBJ1-2|NA|many|15
CASTKSGDPYYGYTF
TGTGCCAGCACCAAATCAGGGGACCCTTACTATGGCTACACCTTC
>TRBV7-4|TRBJ1-2|NA|NA|13
CASSLVLGYGYTF
TGTGCCAGCAGCTTAGTCCTGGGCTATGGCTACACCTTC
>TRBV6-5|TRBJ2-5|NA|many|15
CASSWDIQGQETQYF
TGTGCCAGCAGCTGGGACATACAGGGTCAAGAGACCCAGTACTTC
>TRBV7-2|TRBJ1-2|NA|NA|15
CASSLRGSLLYGYTF
TGTGCCAGCAGCTTAAGAGGTTCCCTGTTGTATGGCTACACCTTC
>TRBV5-4|TRBJ2-3|TRBD2|few|16
CASNPSAGTSGNTQYF
TGTGCCAGCAACCCGAGTGCTGGGACTAGCGGGAATACGCAGTATTTT
>TRBV10-2|TRBJ2-3|TRBD2|NA|13
CASTPGGGDTQYF
TGCGCCAGCACCCCGGGGGGGGGAGATACGCAGTATTTT
>TRBV2|TRBJ2-7|TRBD1|NA|13
CASNDRDTYEQYF
TGTGCCAGCAACGACAGGGATACCTACGAGCAGTACTTC
>TRBV7-7|TRBJ2-4|TRBD1|few|17
CASSLADRAATKNIQYF
TGTGCTAGCAGCTTAGCGGACAGGGCGGCGACCAAAAACATTCAGTACTTC
>TRBV7-7|TRBJ2-7|NA|many|15
CASSLAPGEQYEQYF
TGTGCCAGCAGCTTAGCCCCGGGAGAGCAGTACGAGCAGTACTTC
>TRBV20-1|TRBJ1-1|NA|NA|16
CSARDMLAGQGTEAFF
TGCAGTGCTAGAGATATGCTGGCAGGGCAGGGGACTGAAGCTTTCTTT
>TRBV19|TRBJ1-5|NA|few|12
CASHRENQPQHF
TGTGCCAGCCACAGGGAAAATCAGCCCCAGCATTTT
>TRBV7-2|TRBJ2-5|NA|many|16
CASSLAPAGAGATQYF
TGTGCCAGCAGCTTAGCCCCCGCCGGGGCGGGGGCGACCCAGTACTTC
>TRBV19|TRBJ1-1|NA|many|13
CASSIGGATEAFF
TGTGCCAGTAGTATTGGGGGGGCTACTGAAGCTTTCTTT
>TRBV28|TRBJ1-2|TRBD1|many|16
CASSSVNRGLVYGYTF
TGTGCCAGCAGTTCCGTAAACAGGGGGTTGGTCTATGGCTACACCTTC